These T cell receptor beta chains were read from a single sample in a study of cytomegalovirus exposure and HLA in healthy donors. The table came from immunoSEQ multiplex PCR; TCRdb's copy has only in-frame clones and leaves some out. The sample yields approximately 140,000 clones, roughly 80% seen once. Sequencing input: PBMCs. These receptors were obtained from a middle-aged man in good health and CMV-seropositive. Each CDR3 is given with its conserved first and last residue. The order of the fields is CDR3 protein, CDR3 DNA, clone size, V gene, J gene, D gene. The D gene is left open where the match is weak. Size is omitted from some rows. Given values are once, few, many or a class for expanded clones.

CDR3aa: CASSPRTPSTDTQYF
CDR3nt: TGTGCCAGCAGTCCCAGAACACCTAGCACAGATACGCAGTATTTT
abundance: few
v_gene: TRBV6-6
j_gene: TRBJ2-3
d_gene: .

CDR3aa: CASSQDLRKEEKLFF
CDR3nt: TGCGCCAGCAGCCAAGATTTGCGTAAAGAGGAAAAACTGTTTTTT
abundance: .
v_gene: TRBV4-3
j_gene: TRBJ1-4
d_gene: .

CDR3aa: CASSVEGGSQPQHF
CDR3nt: TGTGCCAGCAGCGTAGAGGGGGGGAGTCAGCCCCAGCATTTT
abundance: .
v_gene: TRBV9
j_gene: TRBJ1-5
d_gene: .

CDR3aa: CASSGRMGELTSTDTQYF
CDR3nt: TGTGCCAGCAGCGGCCGCATGGGAGAACTTACTAGCACAGATACGCAGTATTTT
abundance: .
v_gene: TRBV9
j_gene: TRBJ2-3
d_gene: .

CDR3aa: CASRGSGWNIQYF
CDR3nt: TGTGCCAGCCGCGGGAGCGGATGGAACATTCAGTACTTC
abundance: .
v_gene: TRBV6-6
j_gene: TRBJ2-4
d_gene: TRBD2

CDR3aa: CASSTRTGDSTDTQYF
CDR3nt: TGTGCCAGCAGCACTCGAACAGGGGATTCCACAGATACGCAGTATTTT
abundance: .
v_gene: TRBV9
j_gene: TRBJ2-3
d_gene: TRBD1

CDR3aa: CAISEGTSGYEQYF
CDR3nt: TGTGCCATCAGTGAGGGGACTAGCGGCTACGAGCAGTACTTC
abundance: few
v_gene: TRBV10-3
j_gene: TRBJ2-7
d_gene: TRBD2

CDR3aa: CASSPPFIETQYF
CDR3nt: TGTGCCAGCTCACCACCGTTTATAGAGACCCAGTACTTC
abundance: .
v_gene: TRBV18
j_gene: TRBJ2-5
d_gene: .

CDR3aa: CASSLYRMNTEAFF
CDR3nt: TGTGCCAGCAGCTTGTACAGGATGAACACTGAAGCTTTCTTT
abundance: .
v_gene: TRBV11-2
j_gene: TRBJ1-1
d_gene: .

CDR3aa: CASSPRGTQETQYF
CDR3nt: TGTGCCAGCAGCCCTAGGGGCACCCAAGAGACCCAGTACTTC
abundance: .
v_gene: TRBV11-1
j_gene: TRBJ2-5
d_gene: .

CDR3aa: CASRSTGPYGYTF
CDR3nt: TGTGCCAGCAGGTCAACAGGGCCCTATGGCTACACCTTC
abundance: .
v_gene: TRBV5-4
j_gene: TRBJ1-2
d_gene: .

CDR3aa: CASSRREGVYEQYF
CDR3nt: TGTGCCAGCAGTCGCAGGGAGGGAGTCTACGAGCAGTACTTC
abundance: .
v_gene: TRBV28
j_gene: TRBJ2-7
d_gene: TRBD2

CDR3aa: CASSLSPGEKLFF
CDR3nt: TGTGCCAGCAGCTTGTCTCCGGGTGAAAAACTGTTTTTT
abundance: .
v_gene: TRBV5-5
j_gene: TRBJ1-4
d_gene: .

CDR3aa: CASSLALAGGETQYF
CDR3nt: TGCGCCAGCAGCTTGGCCTTAGCGGGAGGGGAGACCCAGTACTTC
abundance: .
v_gene: TRBV5-1
j_gene: TRBJ2-5
d_gene: TRBD2

CDR3aa: CASSLTVLDEQYF
CDR3nt: TGTGCCAGCAGCTTGACAGTCTTAGACGAGCAGTACTTC
abundance: few
v_gene: TRBV7-2
j_gene: TRBJ2-7
d_gene: .

CDR3aa: CASSPGQGNNEQFF
CDR3nt: TGTGCCAGCAGCCCGGGACAGGGAAACAATGAGCAGTTCTTC
abundance: .
v_gene: TRBV5-6
j_gene: TRBJ2-1
d_gene: TRBD1

CDR3aa: CAISDPGLAETLQYF
CDR3nt: TGTGCCATCAGTGACCCCGGACTAGCGGAAACTTTGCAGTACTTC
abundance: .
v_gene: TRBV10-3
j_gene: TRBJ2-4
d_gene: TRBD2